What follows are 20 T cell receptor beta chains derived from one specimen sequenced in a study of T cell responses to AZD1222 COVID-19 vaccine. The assay was immunoSEQ multiplex PCR, and TCRdb's table has in-frame clones only and misses some. The profile shows approximately 160,000 clones, 92% of them singletons. The specimen comprised peripheral blood, sampled 28 days after the second AZD1222 dose. The receptors were sampled from an adult who received the AZD1222 COVID-19 vaccine.

The genes are TRBV19 and TRBJ1-2, with a possible D match to TRBD1 (5 bases). V lost 0 bases and J lost 5, with 10 bases in between. The CDR3 runs to 14 residues. Germline V gene lookup returns CDR1 LNHDA and CDR2 SQIVND (reference sequence). The CDR3 coding sequence is TGTGCCAGTAGTATAGATGCCGACAGTTATGGCTACACCTTC. This codes for CASSIDADSYGYTF. The entire variable domain, with the rest obtained from reference TRBV19 and TRBJ1-2, is as follows: DGGITQSPKYLFRKEGQNVTLSCEQNLNHDAMYWYRQDPGQGLRLIYYSQIVNDFQKGDIAEGYSVSREKKESFPLTVTSAQKNPTAFYLCASSIDADSYGYTFGSGTRLTVV.

V and J are TRBV7-2 and TRBJ2-1; D is ambiguous. CDR1 and CDR2 from the germline V gene are SGHTA and FQGNSA. The CDR3 spans 11 residues. V shed 5 bases and J shed 10 bases, with 9 bases lying between them. In DNA form, the CDR3 reads TGTGCCAGCAGCCTTAACGAGGAGCAGTTCTTC. Residues: CASSLNEEQFF.

The rearrangement uses TRBV7-6 and TRBJ1-5; 7 positions match TRBD1. CDR3 size: 15 residues. Germline CDR1 SGHVS, CDR2 FNYEAQ. Unmatched junction bases numbered 5, after V lost 1 base and J lost 5 bases. In nucleotides, the CDR3 is TGTGCCAGCAGCTTAGGGACAGGCGGCGATCAGCCCCAGCATTTT. This gives the protein CASSLGTGGDQPQHF.

In nucleotides, the CDR3 is TGTGCCAGCAGCTTAAATATAAATCAGCCCCAGCATTTT. Its protein product is CASSLNINQPQHF. The chain is built from TRBV7-2 and TRBJ1-5; no clear D gene. The ends were cut back, 2 bases at V and 4 bases at J, with 6 bases in the middle. The length of the CDR3 is 13 residues. Germline lookup yields CDR1 SGHTA and CDR2 FQGNSA.

This chain connects TRBV4-1 to TRBJ1-2; 10 nucleotides agree with TRBD1. The V segment lost 3 bases and the J segment 4 bases; nucleotides outside the gene matches: 5. Germline assignment: CDR1 MGHRA and CDR2 YSYEKL. This CDR3 comprises 15 residues. The CDR3 coding sequence is TGCGCCAGCAGCCATGGGACAGGGGCAAGCTATGGCTACACCTTC. Translation gives CASSHGTGASYGYTF.

Comment on this clone: A junction end diverges from the germline sequence, so it may reflect a read error. This chain connects TRBV5-6 to TRBJ1-2; 7 nucleotides line up with TRBD1. From germline, CDR1 is SGHDT and CDR2 YYEEEE. This CDR3 is built from 14 residues. The CDR3 is CASTLEGADYGYTF. The CDR3 DNA follows: TGTGCCAGCACCTTGGAGGGGGCGGACTATGGCTACACCTTC. The entire variable domain, with the rest obtained from reference TRBV5-6 and TRBJ1-2, is as follows: DAGVTQSPTHLIKTRGQQVTLRCSPKSGHDTVSWYQQALGQGPQFIFQYYEEEERQRGNFPDRFSGHQFPNYSSELNVNALLLGDSALYLCASTLEGADYGYTFGSGTRLTVV.

V and J are TRBV5-5 and TRBJ1-6; 7 nucleotides match TRBD1. The ends lost 5 bases at V and 6 bases at J; junction bases unmatched: 5. Looked up from germline, CDR1 is SGHKS and CDR2 is YYEKEE (reference sequence). This CDR3 has 14 residues. CDR3: CASRGGTVNSPLHF. The CDR3 nucleotides are TGTGCCAGCAGAGGGGGGACAGTTAATTCACCCCTCCACTTT.

The chain couples TRBV3-1 (or the pseudogene TRBV3-2) to TRBJ1-4; D is perhaps TRBD1 (5 bases). Germline V CDR1 and CDR2: LGHDT, YNNKEL (reference sequence). CDR3 length: 16 amino acids. V was shortened by 8 bases and J by 6 bases, with 22 bases between the two germline ends. The CDR3 protein is CASASGVRVKDEKLFF. DNA of the CDR3: TGTGCCAGCGCGTCGGGGGTTCGCGTCAAGGATGAAAAACTGTTTTTT.

The chain has TRBV7-8 and TRBJ2-1; TRBD2 aligns across 10 bases. The V segment lost 1 base and the J segment 0 bases; nucleotides outside the gene matches: 6. Looked up from germline, CDR1 is SGHVS and CDR2 is FQNEAQ. The CDR3 length is 18 residues. As DNA, the CDR3 is TGTGCCAGCAGCTTAGACGGACTAGCGGTTATCTCCTACAATGAGCAGTTCTTC. Translation gives CASSLDGLAVISYNEQFF. The full variable domain, in which reference TRBV7-8 and TRBJ2-1 provide the parts outside the CDR3, is GAGVSQSPRYKVAKRGQDVALRCDPISGHVSLFWYQQALGQGPEFLTYFQNEAQLDKSGLPSDRFFAERPEGSVSTLKIQRTQQEDSAVYLCASSLDGLAVISYNEQFFGPGTRLTVL.

This rearrangement joins TRBV4-1 to TRBJ1-2, with D uncertain. Trimming left V 1 base short and J 8 bases short, with 8 bases between. The germline V gene encodes CDR1 MGHRA and CDR2 YSYEKL. The CDR3 consists of 12 residues. The CDR3 bases are TGCGCCAGCAGCCAAGGATTGGAGGGCTACACCTTC. The encoded protein is CASSQGLEGYTF.

The chain employs TRBV9 and TRBJ2-3; a weak D match, TRBD1 (7 bases). V was cut by 1 base and J by 4 bases, with 13 bases left in between. The germline CDR1 and CDR2 sequences are SGDLS and YYNGEE. The CDR3 covers 15 residues. The CDR3 sequence is CASSVQGDFADTQYF. The CDR3 DNA is TGTGCCAGCAGCGTACAGGGGGACTTCGCAGATACGCAGTATTTT.

The chain has TRBV11-2 and TRBJ2-2, with D possibly being TRBD1 (6 bases). This CDR3 has 15 residues. The V gene lost 5 bases and the J gene lost 3 bases, with 13 bases spanning the gap. Germline assignment: CDR1 SGHAT and CDR2 FQNNGV. CDR3 sequence (DNA): TGTGCCAGCAGCCTACAGGGCCCGGACACCGGGGAGCTGTTTTTT. It specifies CASSLQGPDTGELFF.

Only one count was recorded for this clone. The V call is TRBV5-1, the J call TRBJ2-2, with 7 bases lining up with TRBD2. The length of the CDR3 is 16 residues. Germline CDR1 and CDR2: SGHRS and YFSETQ. The V gene end was trimmed by 0 bases and the J gene end by 4 bases; junction bases not matched to a gene: 6. As DNA, the CDR3 is TGCGCCAGCAGCTTGGCCTCGACGGGGGGCACCGGGGAGCTGTTTTTT. Amino acid sequence: CASSLASTGGTGELFF. Full variable domain (remainder filled in from reference TRBV5-1 and TRBJ2-2): KAGVTQTPRYLIKTRGQQVTLSCSPISGHRSVSWYQQTPGQGLQFLFEYFSETQRNKGNFPGRFSGRQFSNSRSEMNVSTLELGDSALYLCASSLASTGGTGELFFGEGSRLTVL.

V is TRBV11-2 and J is TRBJ1-6; 7 positions match TRBD1. The ends lost 3 bases at V and 0 bases at J; junction bases unmatched: 2. Looked up from germline, CDR1 is SGHAT and CDR2 is FQNNGV. The CDR3 runs 16 residues. In DNA form, the CDR3 reads TGTGCCAGCAGCTTTGGACAGGCCTCCTATAATTCACCCCTCCACTTT. It codes for CASSFGQASYNSPLHF.

The chain uses TRBV6-5 and TRBJ1-6, with D possibly TRBD1 on 6 matching bases. Trimming removed 5 bases from V and 9 bases from J, with 11 bases in between. This CDR3 contains 13 residues. From germline, CDR1 is MNHEY and CDR2 SVGAGI. DNA of the CDR3: TGTGCCAGCAGTCAGGTCAGGGGTTCACCCCTCCACTTT. The encoded protein is CASSQVRGSPLHF.

The chain combines TRBV11-1 with TRBJ2-7; a weak D match, TRBD1 (6 bases). CDR1 SGHAT and CDR2 FQDESV come from the germline V gene (reference sequence). Trimming removed 2 bases from V and 1 base from J, with 12 bases in between. The CDR3 totals 15 residues. CDR3 sequence reads: CASSLTTGSSYEQYF. CDR3 DNA sequence: TGTGCCAGCAGCTTAACAACAGGGTCTTCCTACGAGCAGTACTTC.

J is TRBJ1-3 and V is TRBV7-9; D gene uncertain. Looked up from germline, CDR1 is SEHNR and CDR2 is FQNEAQ (reference sequence). The CDR3 loop spans 14 amino acids. The ends were cut back, 5 bases at V and 0 bases at J, with 8 bases in the middle. The chain's CDR3 is CASSLQSSGNTIYF. The DNA of the CDR3 is TGTGCCAGCAGCCTCCAATCCTCTGGAAACACCATATATTTT.

The DNA for the CDR3 is TGTGCCAGCAGCTCCCTCCGGCAGGGGTTCTACGAGCAGTACTTC. Amino acid sequence: CASSSLRQGFYEQYF. The chain has TRBV7-8 and TRBJ2-7; perhaps TRBD1 as D (6 bases). V lost 4 bases and J lost 3, with 16 bases in between. Germline assignment: CDR1 SGHVS and CDR2 FQNEAQ. This CDR3 contains 15 residues.

The rearrangement links TRBV4-2 to TRBJ1-1; D is ambiguous. The CDR3 length is 11 residues. Germline V gene lookup returns CDR1 LGHNA and CDR2 YNFKEQ. Trimming took 0 bases from V and 11 from J, leaving 7 bases between them. The CDR3, as DNA: TGTGCCAGCAGCCAAGATGGACCGGCTTTCTTT. Its protein product is CASSQDGPAFF.

The CDR3 sequence: CASSQGQGGFRTEAFF. In DNA form, the CDR3 reads TGTGCCAGCTCGCAGGGACAGGGAGGATTTCGAACTGAAGCTTTCTTT. This chain uses TRBV18 with TRBJ1-1, with TRBD1 matching 9 bases. Trimming took 6 bases from V and 5 from J; bases not matched to a gene: 13. Germline V CDR1 and CDR2: KGHSH, LQKENI. The CDR3 runs to 16 residues. Looking up the rest from reference TRBV18 and TRBJ1-1 gives the full variable domain: NAGVMQNPRHLVRRRGQEARLRCSPMKGHSHVYWYRQLPEEGLKFMVYLQKENIIDESGMPKERFSAEFPKEGPSILRIQQVVRGDSAAYFCASSQGQGGFRTEAFFGQGTRLTVV.